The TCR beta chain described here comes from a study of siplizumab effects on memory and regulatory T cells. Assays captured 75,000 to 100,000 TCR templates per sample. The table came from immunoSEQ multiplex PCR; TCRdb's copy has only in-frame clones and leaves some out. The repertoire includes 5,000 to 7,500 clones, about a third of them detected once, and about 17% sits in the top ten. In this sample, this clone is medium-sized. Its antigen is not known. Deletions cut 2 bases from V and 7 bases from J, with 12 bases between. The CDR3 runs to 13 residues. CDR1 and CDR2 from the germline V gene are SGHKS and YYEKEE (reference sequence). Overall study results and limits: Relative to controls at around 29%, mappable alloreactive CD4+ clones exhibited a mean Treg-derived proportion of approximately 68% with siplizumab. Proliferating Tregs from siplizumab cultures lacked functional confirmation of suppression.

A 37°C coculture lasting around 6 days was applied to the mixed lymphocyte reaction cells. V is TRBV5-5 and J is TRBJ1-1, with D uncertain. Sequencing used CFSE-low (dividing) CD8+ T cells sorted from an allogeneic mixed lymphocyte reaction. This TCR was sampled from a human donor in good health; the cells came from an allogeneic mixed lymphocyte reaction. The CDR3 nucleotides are TGTGCCAGCAGCTTCGACATTTCGAGTGAAGCTTTCTTT. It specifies CASSFDISSEAFF.